This T cell receptor beta chain derives from a study of T cells in Graves' hyperthyroidism and ophthalmopathy. Source material for PBMCs was over 7.5 ml fresh peripheral blood. RNA transcripts gave rise to amplified TCR beta CDR3 regions. The HTBI primer set served for first-round RT-PCR of the TCR CDR3. One entry per CDR3 protein results from TCRdb running MiXCR on the multiplex PCR reads. Of around 760,000 distinct CDR3 sequences detected, approximately 40% appear once; the ten largest clones hold less than 35%. The germline V gene encodes CDR1 SGHDT and CDR2 YYEEEE. The CDR3 sequence is 14 residues long. V lost 1 base and J lost 6, with 10 bases in between. Broader study findings: Most clonotypes that expanded in the thyroid above 0.001 also showed up in blood.

For this clonotype: The antigen is undetermined.

The sequence came from a woman aged 35 to 49 with Graves' hyperthyroidism. This sequence joins TRBV5-6 and TRBJ1-4; D is unclear. The sample comprised blood. The CDR3 protein is CASSLNDIDEKLFF. The CDR3 nucleotides read TGTGCCAGCAGCTTGAATGACATCGATGAAAAACTGTTTTTT.